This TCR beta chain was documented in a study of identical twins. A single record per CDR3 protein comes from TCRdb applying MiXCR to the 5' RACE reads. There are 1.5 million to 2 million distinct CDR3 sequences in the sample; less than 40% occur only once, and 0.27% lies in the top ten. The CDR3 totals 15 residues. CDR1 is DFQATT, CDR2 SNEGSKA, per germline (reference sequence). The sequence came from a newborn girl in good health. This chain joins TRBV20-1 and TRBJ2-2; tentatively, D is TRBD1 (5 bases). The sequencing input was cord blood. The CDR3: CSAQKAGWTTGELFF. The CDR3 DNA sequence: TGCAGCGCGCAAAAGGCAGGGTGGACCACCGGGGAGCTGTTTTTT.